The 9 T cell receptor beta chains presented below share a single source sample, sequenced in a study of CD8+CD57+ T cells in acquired aplastic anemia. CDR3 and TCR beta VDJ profiling relied on genomic DNA as the template. TCRdb reprocessed the reads with MiXCR, giving one entry per CDR3 protein. The sample gives some 150,000 distinct CDR3 sequences, less than 45% of which show up once; 6.5% to 10% is in the top ten. The sequenced material came from sorted CD4+, CD8+, or CD8+CD57+ T cells (not recorded which) from PBMCs. The receptors stem from a human donor in good health, serving as a control.

The chain recombines TRBV7-8 with TRBJ1-6; no firm D call. V was cut by 2 bases and J by 10 bases, with 9 bases left in between. This CDR3 spans 13 amino acids. CDR1 and CDR2 (germline): SGHVS, FQNEAQ. DNA of the CDR3: TGTGCCAGCAGCTTAACGCGGATCTCACCCCTCCACTTT. Its protein is CASSLTRISPLHF.

As regards this clonotype: A much larger clone differs by one base, so this may be a read error. The chain joins TRBV4-1 to TRBJ2-1, with 8 nucleotides matching TRBD2. Trimming cost V 3 bases and J 11 bases; bases outside gene matches: 24. CDR1 MGHRA and CDR2 YSYEKL come from the germline V gene. This CDR3 is built from 19 residues. The DNA for the CDR3 is TGCGCCAGCAGCCACGCCTCCCTCCTTGCGGGGGGTCCAAAAGATAAGCAGTTCTTC. It is translated as CASSHASLLAGGPKDKQFF.

The table lists this clonotype with many counts. The chain has TRBV7-2 and TRBJ1-2; D gene uncertain. In germline, CDR1 is SGHTA, CDR2 FQGNSA. The CDR3 runs 14 residues. Deletions cut 5 bases from V and 7 bases from J, with 17 bases between. The CDR3 spells CASSPIATYAGYTF. In DNA form, the CDR3 reads TGTGCCAGCAGCCCGATCGCGACCTACGCTGGCTACACCTTC.

This clonotype was observed many times. This chain links TRBV25-1 with TRBJ1-3; the match to TRBD1 covers 11 bases. This CDR3 spans 13 amino acids. Losses at the gene ends were 4 bases for V and 9 bases for J; bases not matched to a gene: 2. Per the germline V gene, CDR1 is MGHDK and CDR2 is SYGVNS. Here the CDR3 reads CASSAGQGATIYF. DNA for the CDR3: TGTGCCAGCAGTGCTGGACAGGGGGCCACCATATATTTT. Using reference TRBV25-1 and TRBJ1-3 for the parts outside the CDR3, the full variable domain is EADIYQTPRYLVIGTGKKITLECSQTMGHDKMYWYQQDPGMELHLIHYSYGVNSTEKGDLSSESTVSRIRTEHFPLTLESARPSHTSQYLCASSAGQGATIYFGEGSWLTVV.

This clonotype was picked up many times. The J gene is TRBJ1-4, the V gene TRBV7-9, with a possible D match to TRBD1 (6 bases). Trimming took 5 bases from V and 3 from J, leaving 19 bases between them. This CDR3 contains 17 residues. Per germline, CDR1 SEHNR and CDR2 FQNEAQ (reference sequence). The CDR3 DNA reads TGTGCCAGCAGCACAGGGACTCGCGGCGGGGCTAATGAAAAACTGTTTTTT. Translating gives CASSTGTRGGANEKLFF.

This clonotype appeared once. The V gene is TRBV6-1, the J gene TRBJ1-2, with a tentative D call TRBD1 (5 bases). In germline, CDR1 is MNHNS, CDR2 SASEGT. CDR3 length: 15 residues. The V and J ends lost 5 bases and 2 bases respectively, with 15 bases between them. CDR3 bases: TGTGCCAGCAGTCTGCAGTTAGGGGCAAACTATGGCTACACCTTC. Amino acid sequence: CASSLQLGANYGYTF.

This clonotype was seen repeatedly, ten times or more. The V gene is TRBV11-2, the J gene TRBJ1-5, with unresolved D. The V gene lost 3 bases and the J gene lost 2 bases, with 5 bases spanning the gap. The CDR3 extends over 13 amino acids. CDR1 and CDR2 (germline): SGHAT, FQNNGV. The CDR3: CASSFSGNQPQHF. The CDR3 coding sequence is TGTGCCAGCAGCTTTTCCGGCAATCAGCCCCAGCATTTT. Together with reference TRBV11-2 and TRBJ1-5, the CDR3 gives the full variable domain: EAGVAQSPRYKIIEKRQSVAFWCNPISGHATLYWYQQILGQGPKLLIQFQNNGVVDDSQLPKDRFSAERLKGVDSTLKIQPAKLEDSAVYLCASSFSGNQPQHFGDGTRLSIL.

This clonotype was counted at least ten times. The chain combines TRBV11-3 with TRBJ2-7, with D possibly matching TRBD2 (6 bases). CDR3 size: 14 residues. The V gene lost 1 base and the J gene lost 4 bases, with 11 bases spanning the gap. The germline gives CDR1 SGHNT, CDR2 YENEEA. CDR3 sequence reads: CASSLAGLLYEQYF. Written as DNA, the CDR3 is TGTGCCAGCAGCTTAGCGGGACTCTTATACGAGCAGTACTTC.

The V call is TRBV6-1, the J call TRBJ1-1; D ambiguous. Germline V gene sequence: CDR1 MNHNS, CDR2 SASEGT. The length of the CDR3 is 12 residues. Trimming left V 8 bases short and J 0 bases short, with 7 bases between. The CDR3 DNA reads as TGTGCCAGCCACCGCTTGAACACTGAAGCTTTCTTT. Its translation: CASHRLNTEAFF.